The subject of this entry is one T cell receptor (beta chain). Its specificity is not known. The record originates from a study of CD4+ T cells in melanoma. Whole-study findings and limits: Reportedly, melanoma neoantigen-specific CD4+ T cells showed varied differentiation states.

The germline CDR1 and CDR2 sequences are ENHRY and SYGVKD. Trimming pared 9 bases from V and 3 bases from J, leaving 9 bases between. This CDR3 spans 11 amino acids. The assay was immunoSEQ multiplex PCR, and TCRdb's table has in-frame clones only and misses some. The profile shows tens of thousands of clones, roughly two thirds of them singletons. The receptor comes from a human donor with melanoma. Material for sequencing was tumor tissue. The chain links TRBV10-3 to TRBJ2-7, with D possibly TRBD1 on 5 matching bases. The CDR3 loop reads CAMGQDYEQYF. DNA of the CDR3: TGTGCCATGGGGCAAGACTACGAGCAGTACTTC.